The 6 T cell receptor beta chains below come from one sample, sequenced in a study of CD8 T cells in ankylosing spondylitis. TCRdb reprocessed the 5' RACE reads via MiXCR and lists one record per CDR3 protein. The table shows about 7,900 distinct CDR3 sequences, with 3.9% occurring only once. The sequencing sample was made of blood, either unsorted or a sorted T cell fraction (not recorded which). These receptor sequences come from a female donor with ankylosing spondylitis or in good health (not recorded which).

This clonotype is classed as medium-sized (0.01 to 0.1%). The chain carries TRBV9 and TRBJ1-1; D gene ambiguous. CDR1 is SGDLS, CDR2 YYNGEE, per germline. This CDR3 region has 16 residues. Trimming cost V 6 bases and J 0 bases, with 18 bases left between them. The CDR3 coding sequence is TGTGCCAGCACTGATGGACTGGAAGGAATGAACACTGAAGCTTTCTTT. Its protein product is CASTDGLEGMNTEAFF.

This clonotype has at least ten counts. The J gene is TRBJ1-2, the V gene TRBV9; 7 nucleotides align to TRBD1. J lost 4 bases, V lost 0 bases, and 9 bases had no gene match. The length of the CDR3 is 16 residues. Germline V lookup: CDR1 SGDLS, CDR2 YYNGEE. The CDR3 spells CASSVGVTGRSYGYTF. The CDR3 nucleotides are TGTGCCAGCAGCGTAGGAGTGACAGGGAGGAGCTATGGCTACACCTTC.

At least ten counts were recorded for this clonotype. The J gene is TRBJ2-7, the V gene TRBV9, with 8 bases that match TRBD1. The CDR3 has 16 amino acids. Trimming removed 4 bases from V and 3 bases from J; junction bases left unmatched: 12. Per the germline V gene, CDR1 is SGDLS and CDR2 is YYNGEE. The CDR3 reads CASSPLTGTGLYEQYF. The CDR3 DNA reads TGTGCCAGCAGCCCCCTAACCGGGACAGGCCTCTACGAGCAGTACTTC. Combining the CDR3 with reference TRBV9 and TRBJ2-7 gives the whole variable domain DSGVTQTPKHLITATGQRVTLRCSPRSGDLSVYWYQQSLDQGLQFLIQYYNGEERAKGNILERFSAQQFPDLHSELNLSSLELGDSALYFCASSPLTGTGLYEQYFGPGTRLTVT.

CDR3: CASSDKGLTGELFF. CDR3 nucleotide sequence: TGTGCCAGCAGCGACAAAGGGCTCACCGGGGAGCTGTTTTTT. The genes are TRBV9 and TRBJ2-2, with D unresolved. CDR1 SGDLS and CDR2 YYNGEE come from the germline V gene. V lost 3 bases to trimming and J lost 4 bases, with 10 bases between them. The length of the CDR3 is 14 residues.

The CDR3 sequence: CASISYEQYF. In DNA, the CDR3 is TGTGCCAGCATCTCCTACGAGCAGTACTTC. V usage is TRBV21-1 and J usage is TRBJ2-7. TRBV21-1 is listed as a pseudogene. The CDR3 has 10 amino acids.

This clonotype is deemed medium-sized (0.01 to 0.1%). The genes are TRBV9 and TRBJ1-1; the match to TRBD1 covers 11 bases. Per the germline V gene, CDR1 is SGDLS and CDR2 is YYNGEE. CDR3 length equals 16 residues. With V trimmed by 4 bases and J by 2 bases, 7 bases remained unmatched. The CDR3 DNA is TGTGCCAGCAGCCTTGGACAGGGGGCGCTTAACACTGAAGCTTTCTTT. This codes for CASSLGQGALNTEAFF.